These 3 T cell receptor beta chains came from one sample sequenced in a study of identical twins. TCRdb re-derived calls from the 5' RACE reads in MiXCR, one entry per CDR3 protein. The table records just over 500,000 distinct CDR3 sequences, under 25% of them present only once. These records were also assigned to another study, of T cells expressing NK-cell markers.

The sample consisted of CD4+ T cells sorted from blood. These receptors originate from a woman aged 18-35 years in good health.

V is TRBV7-2 and J is TRBJ2-7; D remains unclear. The CDR3 is 13 residues long. Germline-derived CDR1 and CDR2 are SGHTA and FQGNSA. Trimming took off 3 bases at V and 7 bases at J, with 13 bases between the two ends. The CDR3: CASSFSFGGEQYF. In DNA form, the CDR3 reads TGTGCCAGCAGCTTTTCTTTTGGTGGGGAGCAGTACTTC.

The chain recombines TRBV20-1 with TRBJ2-1, with D possibly matching TRBD1 (6 bases). V was shortened by 6 bases and J by 2 bases, with 11 bases between the two germline ends. The CDR3 totals 13 residues. Germline V gene sequence: CDR1 DFQATT, CDR2 SNEGSKA (reference sequence). The CDR3 reads CSAFDRPYNEQFF. The CDR3 coding sequence is TGCAGTGCCTTTGACAGGCCCTACAATGAGCAGTTCTTC.

This clonotype was seen a few times. The chain joins TRBV11-2 to TRBJ2-7; 8 bases are shared with TRBD2. The length of the CDR3 is 15 residues. V dropped 4 bases and J dropped 2; count of bases not matched to a gene: 7. The germline CDR1 and CDR2 sequences are SGHAT and FQNNGV. CDR3 nucleotide sequence: TGTGCCAGCAGCTGGACTAGCTCGGGGACCTACGAGCAGTACTTC. It translates to CASSWTSSGTYEQYF.